This TCR beta chain was recorded in a study of T cell repertoires in aging, cancer and after chemotherapy. Study-level information: The full dataset contained around 10 million TCR reads.

A mixed TRB-A/B primer pool amplified rearranged TRB by multiplex touch-down PCR. TCRdb used MiXCR to reprocess the multiplex PCR reads, holding one entry per CDR3 protein. This table has just under 9,500 distinct CDR3 sequences, 20% to 30% appearing once. The CDR3 runs 13 residues. With 1 base clipped from V and 11 bases from J, the junction kept 6 bases outside the gene matches. CDR1 and CDR2 (germline): SGHNT, YYREEE (reference sequence). Peripheral blood genomic DNA, not sorted cells or RNA, was the template. As regards this clonotype: Its antigen is as yet unknown.

Study results and caveats: Untreated cancer patients had significantly lower blood TCR diversity than age-matched healthy donors. Thymic emigration or peripheral T cell expansion may be impaired by lymphoid organ infiltration in hematological cancer.

This chain links TRBV5-4 with TRBJ2-3; 8 bases line up with TRBD1. The source of this sequence is a human donor with a blood cancer. The donor label of this sample is uncertain. Sequenced sample: blood. The CDR3 nucleotides read TGTGCCAGCAGCTTGTTCGGACAGGGTAGGCAGTATTTT. Amino acid sequence: CASSLFGQGRQYF.